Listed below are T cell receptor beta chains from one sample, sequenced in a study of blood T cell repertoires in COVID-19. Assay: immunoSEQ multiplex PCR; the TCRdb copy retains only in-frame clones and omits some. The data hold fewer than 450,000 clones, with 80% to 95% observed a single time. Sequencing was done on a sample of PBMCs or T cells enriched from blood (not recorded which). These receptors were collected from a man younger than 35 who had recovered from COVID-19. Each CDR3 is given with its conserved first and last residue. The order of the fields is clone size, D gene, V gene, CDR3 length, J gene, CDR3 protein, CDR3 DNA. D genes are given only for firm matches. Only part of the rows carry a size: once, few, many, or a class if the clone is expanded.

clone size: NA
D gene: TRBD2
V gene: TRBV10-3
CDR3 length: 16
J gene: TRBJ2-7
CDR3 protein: CAISESGRGIPYEQYF
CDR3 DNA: TGTGCCATCAGTGAGTCGGGGAGGGGTATACCTTACGAGCAGTACTTC

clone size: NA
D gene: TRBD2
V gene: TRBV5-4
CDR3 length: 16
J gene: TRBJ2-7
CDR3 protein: CASSTGGTSGSYEQYF
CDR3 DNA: TGTGCCAGCAGCACCGGGGGTACTAGCGGGAGCTACGAGCAGTACTTC

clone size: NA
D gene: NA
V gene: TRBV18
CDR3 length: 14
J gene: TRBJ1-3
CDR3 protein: CASSQGLAGNTIYF
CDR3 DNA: TGTGCCAGCTCTCAGGGTCTTGCTGGAAACACCATATATTTT

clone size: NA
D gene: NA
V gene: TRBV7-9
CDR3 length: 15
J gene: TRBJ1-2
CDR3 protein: CASSHSPGLTYGYTF
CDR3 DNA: TGTGCCAGCAGCCACTCCCCAGGTCTAACCTATGGCTACACCTTC

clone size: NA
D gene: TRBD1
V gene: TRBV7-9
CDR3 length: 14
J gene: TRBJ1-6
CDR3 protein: CASSPDRGGSPLHF
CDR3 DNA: TGTGCCAGCAGCCCGGACAGGGGCGGTTCACCCCTCCACTTT

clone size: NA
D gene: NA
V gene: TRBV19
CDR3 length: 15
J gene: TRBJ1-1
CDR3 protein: CASSIDPGFSTEAFF
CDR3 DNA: TGTGCCAGTAGTATAGATCCGGGTTTTAGCACTGAAGCTTTCTTT

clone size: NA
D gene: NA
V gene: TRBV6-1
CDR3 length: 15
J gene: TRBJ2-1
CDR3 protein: CASSEDSYPYNEQFF
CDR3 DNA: TGTGCCAGCAGTGAAGACTCCTACCCCTACAATGAGCAGTTCTTC

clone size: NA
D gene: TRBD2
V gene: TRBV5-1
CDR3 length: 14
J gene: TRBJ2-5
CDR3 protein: CASSLVGGSETQYF
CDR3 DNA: TGCGCCAGCAGCTTGGTGGGGGGGTCGGAGACCCAGTACTTC

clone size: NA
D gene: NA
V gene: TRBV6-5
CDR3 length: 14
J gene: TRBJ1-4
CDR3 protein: CASSPDRLGGKLFF
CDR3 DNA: TGTGCCAGCAGTCCTGACAGGCTAGGTGGAAAACTGTTTTTT

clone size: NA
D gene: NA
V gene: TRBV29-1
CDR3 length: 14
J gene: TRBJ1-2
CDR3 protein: CSATHSQGNYGYTF
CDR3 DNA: TGCAGCGCAACCCATAGCCAGGGGAACTATGGCTACACCTTC

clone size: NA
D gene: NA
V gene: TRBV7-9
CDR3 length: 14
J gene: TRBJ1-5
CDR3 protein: CASSVQGGNQPQHF
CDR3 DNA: TGTGCCAGCAGCGTACAGGGTGGTAATCAGCCCCAGCATTTT

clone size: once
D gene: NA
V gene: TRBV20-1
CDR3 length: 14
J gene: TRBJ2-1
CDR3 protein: CSASTGTTYNEQFF
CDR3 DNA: TGCAGTGCTAGTACAGGAACAACCTACAATGAGCAGTTCTTC

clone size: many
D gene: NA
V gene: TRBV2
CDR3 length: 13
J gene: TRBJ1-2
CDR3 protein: CASSDHGDYGYTF
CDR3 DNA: TGTGCCAGCAGTGACCACGGTGACTATGGCTACACCTTC

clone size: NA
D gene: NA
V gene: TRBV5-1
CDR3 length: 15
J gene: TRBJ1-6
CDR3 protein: CASSVRQAGNSPLHF
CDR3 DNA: TGCGCCAGCAGCGTACGACAGGCGGGTAATTCACCCCTCCACTTT

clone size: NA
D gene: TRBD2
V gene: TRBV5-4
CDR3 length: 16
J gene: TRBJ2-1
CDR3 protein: CASSLISGGDRNEQFF
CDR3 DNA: TGTGCCAGCAGCTTAATATCGGGGGGGGATAGGAATGAGCAGTTCTTC

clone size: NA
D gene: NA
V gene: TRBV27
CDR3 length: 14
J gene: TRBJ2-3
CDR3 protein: CASSLSGEYDTQYF
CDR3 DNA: TGTGCCAGCAGTTTGTCGGGAGAGTACGATACGCAGTATTTT

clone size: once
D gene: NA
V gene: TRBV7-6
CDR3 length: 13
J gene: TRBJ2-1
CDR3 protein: CASSVSSRYEQFF
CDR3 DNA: TGTGCCAGCAGCGTCTCCTCTAGGTATGAGCAGTTCTTC

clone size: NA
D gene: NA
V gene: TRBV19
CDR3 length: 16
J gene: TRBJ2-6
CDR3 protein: CASSIDLSSGANVLTF
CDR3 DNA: TGTGCCAGTAGTATAGATCTCAGCTCTGGGGCCAACGTCCTGACTTTC

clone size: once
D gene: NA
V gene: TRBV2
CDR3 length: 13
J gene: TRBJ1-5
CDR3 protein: CASRRQVNQPQHF
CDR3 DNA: TGTGCCAGCAGAAGACAGGTTAATCAGCCCCAGCATTTT

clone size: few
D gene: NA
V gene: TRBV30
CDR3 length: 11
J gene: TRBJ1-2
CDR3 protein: CAWSANYGYTF
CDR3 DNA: TGTGCCTGGAGTGCAAACTATGGCTACACCTTC

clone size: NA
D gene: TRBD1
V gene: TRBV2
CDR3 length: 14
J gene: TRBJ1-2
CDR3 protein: CASLQGESGYGYTF
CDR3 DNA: TGTGCCAGCCTACAGGGGGAGAGCGGCTATGGCTACACCTTC

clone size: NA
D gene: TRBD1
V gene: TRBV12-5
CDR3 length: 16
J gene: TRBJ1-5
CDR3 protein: CASGLNQLRGPQPQHF
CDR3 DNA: TGTGCTAGTGGTTTGAACCAGCTCAGGGGGCCTCAGCCCCAGCATTTT

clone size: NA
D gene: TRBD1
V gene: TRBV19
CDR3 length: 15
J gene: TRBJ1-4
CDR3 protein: CASSPTGVINEKLFF
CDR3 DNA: TGTGCCAGTAGTCCGACAGGGGTCATTAATGAAAAACTGTTTTTT

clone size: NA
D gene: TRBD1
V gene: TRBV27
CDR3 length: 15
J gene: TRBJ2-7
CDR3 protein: CASSPPRTGFHEQYF
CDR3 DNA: TGTGCCAGCAGTCCCCCCCGGACAGGGTTCCACGAGCAGTACTTC

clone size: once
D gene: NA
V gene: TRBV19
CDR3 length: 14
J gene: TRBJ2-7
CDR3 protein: CASRNEPLSYEQYF
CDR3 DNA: TGTGCCAGTAGGAACGAGCCGTTATCCTACGAGCAGTACTTC